Each of the 28 T cell receptor beta chains below was sequenced from the same sample in a study of blood T cells in healthy people across ages (dated by TCRdb to about 2015). Library method: 5' RACE. The instrument was an Illumina HiSeq 2500. A second about 7 to 11 cycle PCR used a sample-barcoded 5' primer and a J-beta primer mix. TCRdb passed the public sequencing reads through fastp at Q25 and MiXCR, retaining productive beta sequences. Identical CDR3 protein sequences are pooled into one entry, listed with their most common genes and DNA. This sample gives around 1,700,000 distinct CDR3 sequences in total; about 28% of them show up just once. Approximately 7.7% of the sample comes from the top ten. Sequenced material: blood. Every receptor here comes from a woman aged 25 to 39 in good health.

CDR3 nucleotides: TGTGCCAGCAGCTTCTGGCAGGAGGCCAACCTCGATGAGCAGTACTTC. This sequence encodes CASSFWQEANLDEQYF. This chain connects TRBV7-9 to TRBJ2-7, with D perhaps matching TRBD2 (5 bases). The V and J ends lost 3 bases and 7 bases respectively, with 22 bases between them. CDR1 is SEHNR, CDR2 FQNEAQ, per germline (reference sequence). This CDR3 is 16 amino acids long.

The CDR3 region is CASSPYRGGSYNEQFF. CDR3 DNA: TGTGCCAGCAGCCCGTACAGGGGAGGGTCCTACAATGAGCAGTTCTTC. This sequence joins TRBV7-8 and TRBJ2-1; the D call may be TRBD1 or TRBD2 (7 bases each). Germline CDR1 is SGHVS and CDR2 is FQNEAQ. V gave up 5 bases and J gave up 1 base, with 15 bases separating them. The CDR3 contains 16 residues.

V and J are TRBV20-1 and TRBJ1-1; no firm D call. Trimming cost V 5 bases and J 2 bases, with 9 bases left between them. This CDR3 is built from 12 residues. Germline CDR1 and CDR2: DFQATT and SNEGSKA (reference sequence). The CDR3 sequence: CSASPHNTEAFF. The CDR3 DNA follows: TGCAGTGCTTCTCCACATAACACTGAAGCTTTCTTT.

CDR3 sequence reads: CASSPIRSMNTEAFF. DNA of the CDR3: TGTGCCAGCAGTCCTATTCGATCGATGAACACTGAAGCTTTCTTT. J is TRBJ1-1 and V is TRBV12-3 or TRBV12-4; no clear D. V was shortened by 5 bases and J by 0 bases, with 13 bases between the two germline ends. CDR3 length: 15 residues.

This clonotype was observed many times. J is TRBJ2-1 and V is TRBV5-1; D may match TRBD1 or TRBD2 (6 bases each). V lost 1 base to trimming and J lost 5 bases, with 19 bases between them. Germline V lookup: CDR1 SGHRS, CDR2 YFSETQ. The CDR3 contains 17 residues. DNA for the CDR3: TGCGCCAGCAGCTTGAGGCTGCCCCGGAGGGGGAACAATGAGCAGTTCTTC. Translated: CASSLRLPRRGNNEQFF.

The genes are TRBV24-1 and TRBJ2-1; 7 nucleotides agree with TRBD2. The CDR3 is 11 residues long. V dropped 9 bases and J dropped 7; count of bases not matched to a gene: 2. The germline V gene encodes CDR1 KGHDR and CDR2 SFDVKD. The CDR3 bases are TGTGCCACCGGGACTAATAATGAGCAGTTCTTC. This gives the protein CATGTNNEQFF.

The V gene is TRBV29-1, the J gene TRBJ1-1; perhaps TRBD1 as D (5 bases). V lost 6 bases to trimming and J lost 6 bases, with 14 bases between them. CDR3 length: 12 residues. CDR1 and CDR2 (germline): SQVTM, ANQGSEA. CDR3 residues: CSVRDPGPEAFF. In DNA form, the CDR3 reads TGCAGCGTACGGGACCCGGGCCCTGAAGCTTTCTTT.

In this sample, this clonotype turned up a few times. This rearrangement joins TRBV9 to TRBJ2-6, with D possibly being TRBD1 (5 bases). V gave up 1 base and J gave up 4 bases, with 12 bases separating them. The CDR3 extends over 16 amino acids. Germline V gene lookup returns CDR1 SGDLS and CDR2 YYNGEE. In nucleotides, the CDR3 is TGTGCCAGCAGCGTACGCAGGGTCCCCGGGGCCAACGTCCTGACTTTC. Translated: CASSVRRVPGANVLTF.

The V gene is TRBV28, the J gene TRBJ1-6, with D possibly matching TRBD1 (5 bases). The germline CDR1 and CDR2 sequences are MDHEN and SYDVKM. The CDR3 is 14 residues long. Trimming removed 7 bases at V and 6 bases at J, with 13 bases between. CDR3 nucleotide sequence: TGTGCCAGCACCCGAGGGGCCTTTAATTCACCCCTCCACTTT. Its protein product is CASTRGAFNSPLHF.

V gene TRBV6-5 combines with J gene TRBJ2-7; D might be TRBD2 (5 bases). Trimming left V 4 bases short and J 2 bases short, with 9 bases between. CDR3 length: 13 amino acids. The germline V gene encodes CDR1 MNHEY and CDR2 SVGAGI. CDR3 in amino acids: CASSSSSPYEQYF. As DNA, the CDR3 is TGTGCCAGCAGTTCTAGCAGCCCCTACGAGCAGTACTTC.

This clonotype was observed a few times. This chain connects TRBV20-1 to TRBJ2-1, with D perhaps TRBD2 (6 bases). CDR1 DFQATT and CDR2 SNEGSKA come from the germline V gene (reference sequence). The CDR3 has 13 residues. Here the CDR3 DNA reads TGCGGCACCGGGACTGCGTCCTACAATGAGCAGTTCTTC. This gives the protein CGTGTASYNEQFF.

Note on this clonotype: Compared with germline, one end of the junction differs, possibly owing to a read error. The V gene is TRBV28, the J gene TRBJ2-7; perhaps TRBD2 as D (5 bases). This CDR3 comprises 14 residues. Germline V gene data show CDR1 as MDHEN and CDR2 as SYDVKM. The CDR3: CAGSLEAPNYEQYF. CDR3 bases: TGTGCCGGCAGTTTGGAGGCACCCAATTACGAGCAGTACTTC. The whole variable domain, remainder taken from reference TRBV28 and TRBJ2-7, is DVKVTQSSRYLVKRTGEKVFLECVQDMDHENMFWYRQDPGLGLRLIYFSYDVKMKEKGDIPEGYSVSREKKERFSLILESASTNQTSMYLCAGSLEAPNYEQYFGPGTRLTVT.

The chain combines TRBV29-1 with TRBJ1-5; D call uncertain. The germline V gene has CDR1 SQVTM and CDR2 ANQGSEA. The CDR3 covers 12 residues. Trimming removed 4 bases from V and 2 bases from J, with 6 bases in between. CDR3 nucleotides: TGCAGCGTTGGAGATGGCAATCAGCCCCAGCATTTT. Translation gives CSVGDGNQPQHF.

This clonotype showed up just a few times. The chain has TRBV7-9 and TRBJ2-1; the D call may be TRBD1 or TRBD2 (5 bases each). V lost 8 bases and J lost 5, with 16 bases in between. The CDR3 sequence is 14 residues long. Germline CDR1 SEHNR, CDR2 FQNEAQ (reference sequence). The CDR3 sequence: CASVLTGANNEQFF. The CDR3, as DNA: TGTGCCAGCGTACTCACCGGGGCCAACAATGAGCAGTTCTTC.

Many counts were recorded for this clonotype. The chain carries TRBV29-1 and TRBJ2-1; the D gene could be TRBD1 or TRBD2 (5 bases each). V was trimmed by 7 bases and J by 6 bases, leaving 16 bases between them. The germline CDR1 and CDR2 sequences are SQVTM and ANQGSEA. This CDR3 contains 13 residues. CDR3 coding DNA: TGCAGCGCCCTTCGGGGCAGCCCCAATGAGCAGTTCTTC. It specifies CSALRGSPNEQFF.

V usage is TRBV18 and J usage is TRBJ2-1, with D possibly matching TRBD2 (5 bases). The V end was cut by 0 bases, the J end by 10 bases, with 10 bases between. The CDR3 contains 13 residues. Looked up from germline, CDR1 is KGHSH and CDR2 is LQKENI. CDR3 in DNA: TGTGCCAGCTCACCACCGCTAGCCAGAGAGCAGTTCTTC. Its protein is CASSPPLAREQFF.

The chain is built from TRBV7-6 and TRBJ1-4; the D is unclear. The V end lost 7 bases, the J end lost 7 bases, and 22 bases lay between the germline ends. Germline V lookup: CDR1 SGHVS, CDR2 FNYEAQ. The CDR3 has 16 amino acids. Here the CDR3 reads CASTPDFRRPGEKLFF. The DNA of the CDR3 is TGTGCCAGCACCCCCGATTTTCGACGGCCGGGTGAAAAACTGTTTTTT.

The V gene is TRBV10-3, the J gene TRBJ2-1; maybe TRBD2 (6 bases). Trimming shortened V by 11 bases and J by 9 bases, and 20 bases separated the two germline ends. Germline-derived CDR1 and CDR2 are ENHRY and SYGVKD. The CDR3 has 13 amino acids. The CDR3 DNA reads TGTGCCTCCTCGGGCCCCGGGGGAGGTGAGCAGTTCTTC. Residues: CASSGPGGGEQFF.

This chain uses TRBV20-1 with TRBJ2-7; 9 nucleotides match TRBD2. The V segment lost 4 bases and the J segment 2 bases; nucleotides outside the gene matches: 18. The germline V gene encodes CDR1 DFQATT and CDR2 SNEGSKA (reference sequence). This CDR3 has 18 residues. CDR3 protein: CSANPPMGAGGRTYEQYF. The CDR3 coding sequence is TGCAGTGCTAACCCCCCGATGGGAGCGGGGGGCCGGACCTACGAGCAGTACTTC.

Worth noting for this clonotype: Being one base from a much bigger clone, this may be a read error. This chain connects TRBV29-1 to TRBJ2-3; no clear D gene. Per germline, CDR1 SQVTM and CDR2 ANQGSEA. The CDR3 has 16 amino acids. V dropped 0 bases and J dropped 4 bases, with 17 bases sitting between them. Here the CDR3 reads CSVEDAVAWTPDTQYF. The CDR3 DNA sequence: TGCAGCGTTGAAGATGCGGTGGCGTGGACCCCAGATACGCAGTATTTT.

There are many counts of this clonotype. The V call is TRBV29-1, the J call TRBJ2-7; D is tentatively TRBD1 or TRBD2 (6 bases each). Trimming stripped 7 bases from V and 0 bases from J, with 16 bases between. Germline lookup yields CDR1 SQVTM and CDR2 ANQGSEA. The CDR3 is 14 residues long. CDR3: CSAYREVNSYEQYF. Here the CDR3 DNA reads TGCAGCGCCTACAGGGAGGTGAACTCCTACGAGCAGTACTTC.

Many counts were recorded for this clonotype. The gene calls are TRBV3-1 and TRBJ2-5; D uncertain. CDR3 length: 15 amino acids. The V gene lost 4 bases and the J gene lost 4 bases, with 16 bases spanning the gap. Germline CDR1 reads LGHDT; CDR2 reads YNNKEL (reference sequence). DNA of the CDR3: TGTGCCAGCAGCCCGGAAGACCTGGACCCAGAGACCCAGTACTTC. Amino acid sequence: CASSPEDLDPETQYF.

The chain couples TRBV7-2 to TRBJ1-2; D remains ambiguous. V lost 4 bases to trimming and J lost 3 bases, with 18 bases between them. The CDR3 has 16 amino acids. CDR1 and CDR2 (germline): SGHTA, FQGNSA. CDR3 DNA sequence: TGTGCCAGCAGCTGGCGCCTAGGCCGTGAGGACTATGGCTACACCTTC. Amino acid sequence: CASSWRLGREDYGYTF.

This chain connects TRBV2 to TRBJ2-1, with D perhaps matching TRBD1 or TRBD2 (6 bases each). This CDR3 has 16 residues. V gave up 8 bases and J gave up 0 bases, with 17 bases separating them. The V gene's germline CDR1 is SNHLY and CDR2 FYNNEI. The CDR3, as DNA: TGTGCCAGCGAGAAAGGAGGGGGTATCTCCTACAATGAGCAGTTCTTC. This translates into CASEKGGGISYNEQFF.

The rearrangement links TRBV5-1 to TRBJ2-7; tentative D call: TRBD1 (5 bases). V was shortened by 4 bases and J by 3 bases, with 11 bases between the two germline ends. Germline CDR1 and CDR2: SGHRS and YFSETQ. The CDR3 length is 13 residues. The DNA for the CDR3 is TGCGCCAGCAGCCCCATGGACAACTACGAGCAGTACTTC. This gives the protein CASSPMDNYEQYF.

Points on this clonotype: Sequence at one end of the junction differs from germline and may be a read error. The chain recombines TRBV7-9 with TRBJ1-1, with D uncertain. The CDR3 runs 13 residues. The germline gives CDR1 SEHNR, CDR2 FQNEAQ (reference sequence). The DNA of the CDR3 is TGTGCCGGCAGCTTAGTAGTGAACACTGAAGCTTTCTTT. Protein sequence: CAGSLVVNTEAFF.

This clonotype was found many times. V and J are TRBV10-3 and TRBJ2-7, with a weak D call TRBD2 (6 bases). The CDR3 extends over 12 amino acids. Germline assignment: CDR1 ENHRY and CDR2 SYGVKD. Trimming removed 4 bases at V and 6 bases at J, with 10 bases between. The CDR3 reads CAISGEASEQYF. The CDR3 region has the DNA TGTGCCATCAGTGGGGAGGCTAGCGAGCAGTACTTC.

The chain carries TRBV12-3 or TRBV12-4 and TRBJ2-1; TRBD2 aligns across 9 bases. CDR3 length equals 16 residues. J gave up 2 bases and V 2 bases, and 4 bases lay outside the gene matches. This CDR3 is CASSLMAGGPYNEQFF. The CDR3 nucleotides are TGTGCCAGCAGTTTAATGGCGGGGGGGCCCTACAATGAGCAGTTCTTC.